The 32 T cell receptor beta chains below were found in one sample sequenced in a study of T-cell memory formation after mild COVID-19. One entry per CDR3 protein, called by TCRdb with MiXCR from the 5' RACE reads. Here the sample spans a few hundred thousand distinct CDR3 sequences, about 16% being singletons. Sequencing used PBMCs or a T cell subset sorted from them (not recorded which). These receptors originate from a man in his late teens or twenties who had mild COVID-19 (a few samples of this study predate the infection). Cell type and time point are not known.

The chain combines TRBV7-9 with TRBJ2-3, with TRBD2 matching over 7 bases. The J segment lost 2 bases and the V segment lost 6 bases, leaving 11 bases of the junction unmatched. The germline CDR1 and CDR2 sequences are SEHNR and FQNEAQ (reference sequence). CDR3 length: 16 amino acids. The CDR3 coding sequence is TGTGCCAGCAGAAGCGGGCTAGCGGAGCCCACAGATACGCAGTATTTT. It yields the protein CASRSGLAEPTDTQYF. Looking up the rest from reference TRBV7-9 and TRBJ2-3 gives the full variable domain: DTGVSQNPRHKITKRGQNVTFRCDPISEHNRLYWYRQTLGQGPEFLTYFQNEAQLEKSRLLSDRFSAERPKGSFSTLEIQRTEQGDSAMYLCASRSGLAEPTDTQYFGPGTRLTVL.

V usage is TRBV29-1 and J usage is TRBJ1-1; 8 positions agree with TRBD1. The V gene end was trimmed by 6 bases and the J gene end by 0 bases; junction bases not matched to a gene: 3. Germline V lookup: CDR1 SQVTM, CDR2 ANQGSEA. The CDR3 is 13 residues long. Written as DNA, the CDR3 is TGCAGCGTCGACAGGGGTATGAACACTGAAGCTTTCTTT. As protein: CSVDRGMNTEAFF.

This clonotype was observed many times. The genes are TRBV6-5 and TRBJ2-7; either TRBD1 or TRBD2 may supply D (5 bases each). V was shortened by 10 bases and J by 6 bases, with 13 bases between the two germline ends. This CDR3 has 11 amino acids. Germline V gene lookup returns CDR1 MNHEY and CDR2 SVGAGI. The chain's CDR3 is CATGSGGEQYV. CDR3 coding DNA: TGTGCCACCGGGTCTGGGGGCGAGCAGTACGTC.

This clonotype has a single count. The J gene is TRBJ2-7, the V gene TRBV6-9, with a tentative D call TRBD1 (5 bases). This CDR3 contains 15 residues. Germline V gives CDR1 MNHGY, CDR2 SVAAGI. V was trimmed by 2 bases and J by 2 bases, leaving 13 bases between them. CDR3 bases: TGTGCCAGCAGTTATCCCCAGGGAAGGGCCTACGAGCAGTACGTC. Protein sequence: CASSYPQGRAYEQYV.

Ten or more counts support this clonotype. J is TRBJ2-1 and V is TRBV7-6, with D maybe TRBD2 (6 bases). Germline CDR1 SGHVS, CDR2 FNYEAQ. V was pared by 3 bases and J by 3 bases, with 12 bases between. This CDR3 spans 15 amino acids. The CDR3 loop reads CASSFRASDYNEQFF. The CDR3 bases are TGTGCCAGCAGCTTTCGGGCTAGCGACTACAATGAGCAGTTCTTC.

Only a few counts were recorded for this clonotype. The chain is built from TRBV4-3 and TRBJ2-1; D uncertain. CDR3 length: 15 residues. V was pared by 4 bases and J by 4 bases, with 14 bases between. Germline CDR1 reads LGHNA; CDR2 reads YSLEER. CDR3: CASSPRPAAYNEQFF. For the CDR3, the DNA is TGCGCCAGCAGCCCTAGGCCAGCCGCTTACAATGAGCAGTTCTTC.

V and J are TRBV7-6 and TRBJ2-2; D is unclear. CDR1 and CDR2 from the germline V gene are SGHVS and FNYEAQ. This CDR3 region has 15 residues. V was trimmed by 1 base and J by 0 bases, leaving 6 bases between them. Here the CDR3 reads CASSLGPANTGELFF. The CDR3 DNA reads as TGTGCCAGCAGCTTAGGACCCGCGAACACCGGGGAGCTGTTTTTT.

CDR3 nucleotides: TGCGCCAGCAGCCAAGGTAACAGGGGATATAGCAATCAGCCCCAGCATTTT. Amino acids: CASSQGNRGYSNQPQHF. The chain employs TRBV4-1 and TRBJ1-5; 7 bases are a match to TRBD1. Germline assignment: CDR1 MGHRA and CDR2 YSYEKL. The ends lost 1 base at V and 0 bases at J; junction bases unmatched: 6. CDR3 size: 17 residues.

This clonotype was picked up a small number of times. The chain links TRBV7-2 to TRBJ1-3, with 7 positions matching TRBD1. This CDR3 is 17 amino acids long. Trimming removed 4 bases from V and 0 bases from J; junction bases left unmatched: 9. Germline assignment: CDR1 SGHTA and CDR2 FQGNSA. The CDR3 region has the DNA TGTGCCAGCAGCTCCTTTTTCCGGGACAGCTCTGGAAACACCATATATTTT. Its translation: CASSSFFRDSSGNTIYF.

The rearrangement links TRBV7-9 to TRBJ2-1; 7 bases are shared with TRBD2. The CDR3 consists of 15 residues. Germline assignment: CDR1 SEHNR and CDR2 FQNEAQ (reference sequence). With 4 bases clipped from V and 8 bases from J, the junction kept 11 bases outside the gene matches. This CDR3 is CASSWDRDYNDEQFF. Written as DNA, the CDR3 is TGTGCCAGCAGCTGGGACCGGGACTACAACGATGAGCAGTTCTTC.

The chain combines TRBV7-2 with TRBJ1-2; 10 nucleotides align to TRBD1. The germline gives CDR1 SGHTA, CDR2 FQGNSA. With V trimmed by 6 bases and J by 8 bases, 12 bases remained unmatched. The CDR3 is 15 residues long. The CDR3 spells CASSPRTGGFGGYTF. DNA of the CDR3: TGTGCCAGCAGTCCCCGGACAGGGGGGTTTGGGGGCTACACCTTC.

This clonotype was seen only a few times. V is TRBV6-5 and J is TRBJ2-2; D may be TRBD1 (5 bases). Between the trimmed V and J ends, which lost 6 bases and 0 bases, there was a span of 8 bases. This CDR3 is 14 amino acids long. Germline loops: CDR1 MNHEY, CDR2 SVGAGI. CDR3 protein: CASRGPTNTGELFF. The CDR3 region has the DNA TGTGCCAGCAGGGGGCCAACGAACACCGGGGAGCTGTTTTTT.

The chain links TRBV7-2 to TRBJ2-1; no clear D. The CDR3 is 15 amino acids. The V end lost 1 base, the J end lost 2 bases, and 9 bases lay between the germline ends. Germline V lookup: CDR1 SGHTA, CDR2 FQGNSA. CDR3 residues: CASSLGASTYNEQFF. The CDR3 nucleotides are TGTGCCAGCAGCTTAGGAGCGAGTACCTACAATGAGCAGTTCTTC.

This clonotype was found many times. This rearrangement joins TRBV4-1 to TRBJ1-5, with D possibly matching TRBD1 (6 bases). V was pared by 1 base and J by 2 bases, with 12 bases between. Germline V gene sequence: CDR1 MGHRA, CDR2 YSYEKL. The CDR3 is 16 amino acids. The CDR3 DNA reads as TGCGCCAGCAGCCAAGGTACAGGGTTGCGCAATCAGCCCCAGCATTTT. Translating gives CASSQGTGLRNQPQHF.

This rearrangement joins TRBV5-1 to TRBJ2-1; 7 bases are a match to TRBD1. The CDR3 has 15 residues. V shed 4 bases and J 3 bases; nucleotides not matched to a gene: 7. Germline CDR1 and CDR2: SGHRS and YFSETQ. The CDR3 DNA follows: TGCGCCAGCAGCCCTTCGACAGGGTACTACAATGAGCAGTTCTTC. Amino acid sequence: CASSPSTGYYNEQFF.

The chain recombines TRBV7-9 with TRBJ2-4; D call uncertain. CDR1 is SEHNR, CDR2 FQNEAQ, per germline (reference sequence). V was cut by 6 bases and J by 8 bases, with 11 bases left in between. The CDR3 length is 12 residues. CDR3 amino acids: CASSHQVDIQYF. Written as DNA, the CDR3 is TGTGCCAGCAGTCATCAGGTTGACATTCAGTACTTC.

This clonotype was detected ten times or more. The rearrangement joins TRBV9 to TRBJ1-1; no clear D. The CDR3 has 15 amino acids. Germline CDR1 and CDR2: SGDLS and YYNGEE. Trimming removed 0 bases at V and 0 bases at J, with 9 bases between. The CDR3 nucleotides read TGTGCCAGCAGCGTAGAAGGAGAACTGAACACTGAAGCTTTCTTT. This translates into CASSVEGELNTEAFF.

Only a few counts were recorded for this clonotype. The chain uses TRBV7-9 and TRBJ1-2; 8 bases agree with TRBD1. This CDR3 has 13 residues. V gave up 5 bases and J gave up 6 bases; unmatched junction bases: 5. CDR1 and CDR2 (germline): SEHNR, FQNEAQ (reference sequence). The CDR3 DNA is TGTGCCAGCAGCGCAGGACAGGGCGATGGCTACACCTTC. Translated, it gives CASSAGQGDGYTF.

This clonotype was counted between two and nine times. The CDR3 region is CASSLLTGVLEQYV. The CDR3 nucleotides are TGTGCCAGCAGCTTATTGACGGGGGTGCTCGAGCAGTACGTC. The J gene is TRBJ2-7, the V gene TRBV7-8, with TRBD2 as a possible D gene (6 bases). Between the trimmed V and J ends, which lost 2 bases and 6 bases, there was a span of 14 bases. There are 14 residues in the CDR3. The germline CDR1 and CDR2 sequences are SGHVS and FQNEAQ.

The chain joins TRBV2 to TRBJ2-2, with D possibly called TRBD1 or TRBD2 (5 bases each). V shed 6 bases and J shed 4 bases, with 12 bases lying between them. Germline-derived CDR1 and CDR2 are SNHLY and FYNNEI. The CDR3 has 14 amino acids. The CDR3 sequence: CASSDSGRTGELFF. The DNA of the CDR3 is TGTGCCAGCAGCGACTCGGGACGCACCGGGGAGCTGTTTTTT.

V gene TRBV7-9 combines with J gene TRBJ1-5; 9 positions match TRBD1. This CDR3 is 14 amino acids long. Trimming took 5 bases from V and 6 from J; bases not matched to a gene: 5. From germline, CDR1 is SEHNR and CDR2 FQNEAQ (reference sequence). This chain's CDR3 is CASSTQGAGQPQHF. The CDR3 nucleotides are TGTGCCAGCAGCACACAGGGGGCGGGTCAGCCCCAGCATTTT.

This clonotype was counted only a few times. The V call is TRBV7-9, the J call TRBJ1-1; D possibly corresponds to TRBD1 (5 bases). V lost 0 bases and J lost 3, with 8 bases in between. The CDR3 runs to 14 residues. Germline V gene sequence: CDR1 SEHNR, CDR2 FQNEAQ (reference sequence). The CDR3 reads CASSLAGGYTEAFF. The DNA for the CDR3 is TGTGCCAGCAGCTTAGCGGGGGGGTACACTGAAGCTTTCTTT.

The chain is built from TRBV29-1 and TRBJ2-2; D is possibly TRBD2 (6 bases). The CDR3 contains 13 residues. The germline V gene has CDR1 SQVTM and CDR2 ANQGSEA. V was clipped by 8 bases and J by 3 bases, with 13 bases between them. For the CDR3, the DNA is TGCAGCACTACTAGCCCCGACACCGGGGAGCTGTTTTTT. It specifies CSTTSPDTGELFF.

The rearrangement uses TRBV7-2 and TRBJ1-1; possibly TRBD1 for D (5 bases). Trimming took off 6 bases at V and 1 base at J, with 12 bases between the two ends. The CDR3 is 14 residues long. The V gene's germline CDR1 is SGHTA and CDR2 FQGNSA. CDR3 sequence: CASRVGTGNTEAFF. The CDR3 DNA follows: TGTGCCAGCAGGGTGGGAACAGGGAACACTGAAGCTTTCTTT.

This clonotype was observed a handful of times. The chain joins TRBV12-3 or TRBV12-4 to TRBJ2-2; D is undetermined. The ends were cut back, 3 bases at V and 5 bases at J, with 7 bases in the middle. The CDR3 has 13 residues. CDR3 sequence reads: CASSFRVTGELFF. The CDR3, as DNA: TGTGCCAGCAGTTTTAGGGTAACCGGGGAGCTGTTTTTT.

The chain recombines TRBV5-1 with TRBJ1-4; tentative D call: TRBD1 (6 bases). Germline assignment: CDR1 SGHRS and CDR2 YFSETQ. Deletions cut 4 bases from V and 8 bases from J, with 18 bases between. This CDR3 is built from 15 residues. The CDR3 here is CASSPGQQVNEKLFF. DNA of the CDR3: TGCGCCAGCAGCCCAGGACAGCAGGTCAACGAAAAACTGTTTTTT.

This chain connects TRBV5-6 to TRBJ2-7, with a tentative D call TRBD1 (5 bases). CDR1 SGHDT and CDR2 YYEEEE come from the germline V gene. Trimming left V 2 bases short and J 4 bases short, with 16 bases between. The CDR3 is 15 amino acids. The CDR3 here is CASSLYIRVVYEQYF. The CDR3 DNA reads as TGTGCCAGCAGCTTATACATCAGGGTGGTATACGAGCAGTACTTC.

V gene TRBV28 combines with J gene TRBJ2-3, with TRBD2 identical over 8 bases. This CDR3 region has 16 residues. The germline V gene has CDR1 MDHEN and CDR2 SYDVKM. The V segment lost 5 bases and the J segment 4 bases; nucleotides outside the gene matches: 11. The CDR3 protein is CASSLPGAGASDTQYF. The DNA for the CDR3 is TGTGCCAGCAGTCTACCAGGAGCGGGGGCCTCAGATACGCAGTATTTT.

The chain has TRBV3-1 and TRBJ2-3, with 7 bases identical to TRBD1. The CDR3 totals 16 residues. The V gene's germline CDR1 is LGHDT and CDR2 YNNKEL (reference sequence). Trimming took 1 base from V and 5 from J; bases not matched to a gene: 9. The CDR3 here is CASSQAPPGQQDTQYF. DNA for the CDR3: TGTGCCAGCAGCCAAGCCCCACCGGGACAGCAAGATACGCAGTATTTT.

In its sample, this clonotype was seen a few times. V and J are TRBV6-1 and TRBJ2-1; D gene ambiguous. The CDR3 is made up of 12 amino acids. Germline V gene data show CDR1 as MNHNS and CDR2 as SASEGT. The V and J ends lost 5 bases and 5 bases respectively, with 7 bases between them. Here the CDR3 reads CASSPRHNEQFF. CDR3 nucleotides: TGTGCCAGCAGTCCGAGGCACAATGAGCAGTTCTTC.

The V and J genes are TRBV20-1 and TRBJ1-3; D call uncertain. V shed 3 bases and J shed 2 bases, with 8 bases lying between them. The CDR3 loop spans 13 amino acids. Germline V lookup: CDR1 DFQATT, CDR2 SNEGSKA (reference sequence). In DNA, the CDR3 is TGCAGTGCTAGCAAGGTTGCTGGAAACACCATATATTTT. It encodes CSASKVAGNTIYF.

Concerning this clonotype itself: The junction shows a germline mismatch at one end, possibly a read error. V gene TRBV7-2 combines with J gene TRBJ2-1, with D tentatively TRBD1 (5 bases). This CDR3 contains 14 residues. Germline assignment: CDR1 SGHTA and CDR2 FQGNSA. The CDR3 DNA follows: TGTGCCAGCAAGCGCCAGGGCTCCTACGATGAGCAGTTCTTC. It translates to CASKRQGSYDEQFF. The whole variable domain, filled in from reference TRBV7-2 and TRBJ2-1, reads GAGVSQSPSNKVTEKGKDVELRCDPISGHTALYWYRQSLGQGLEFLIYFQGNSAPDKSGLPSDRFSAERTGGSVSTLTIQRTQQEDSAVYLCASKRQGSYDEQFFGPGTRLTVL.